This T cell receptor (beta chain) was obtained from a study of T cells in Graves' hyperthyroidism and ophthalmopathy. As to this clonotype: Its cognate antigen is unknown.

General study points: Blood shared most expanded thyroid clonotypes above 0.001.

Trimming removed 0 bases at V and 5 bases at J, with 8 bases between. This CDR3 has 14 residues. Germline assignment: CDR1 MNHEY and CDR2 SVGEGT. An absence of ophthalmopathy progression within 18 months meant stable Graves' hyperthyroidism. Any patient presenting with uncontrolled infection, other autoimmune disease, pregnancy or lactation was left out. There were TCR beta CDR3 regions amplified from RNA transcripts. Carried out on the TCR CDR3, a first-round RT-PCR used the HTBI primer set. MiXCR, run by TCRdb on the multiplex PCR reads, gives a single entry per CDR3 protein. The sample shows over 550,000 distinct CDR3 sequences, around 17% of them seen only once.

This clonotype was sampled from a young woman with Graves' hyperthyroidism. Sequenced: blood. The V call is TRBV6-2 or TRBV6-3, the J call TRBJ2-4, with D unclear. In DNA, the CDR3 is TGTGCCAGCAGTTACTCGAAGGTAGAAAACATTCAGTACTTC. It yields the protein CASSYSKVENIQYF.